This entry lists 23 T cell receptor beta chains sequenced from one sample in a study of blood T cell repertoires in COVID-19. Produced via immunoSEQ multiplex PCR; TCRdb's table is partial and in-frame only. The data show approximately 230,000 clones, approximately 84% seen once. Sample: PBMCs or T cells enriched from blood (not recorded which). The origin of the receptors is a man aged 35 to 55 who had recovered from COVID-19.

The chain is built from TRBV19 and TRBJ2-3, with TRBD2 matching over 9 bases. Unmatched junction bases numbered 9, after V lost 4 bases and J lost 7 bases. In germline, CDR1 is LNHDA, CDR2 SQIVND (reference sequence). The CDR3 is 15 amino acids. This CDR3 reads CASSSAAGGLNTQYF. CDR3 in DNA: TGTGCCAGTAGTAGTGCGGCGGGAGGGCTGAATACGCAGTATTTT.

This chain joins TRBV5-4 and TRBJ2-1; 12 bases are shared with TRBD2. CDR1 is SGHNT and CDR2 is YYREEE in the germline V gene (reference sequence). The CDR3 is 15 residues long. The J segment lost 7 bases and the V segment lost 3 bases, leaving 5 bases of the junction unmatched. The CDR3 here is CASSSGTSGQNEQFF. Here the CDR3 DNA reads TGTGCCAGCAGCTCGGGGACTAGCGGGCAGAATGAGCAGTTCTTC.

This clone was counted only a few times. V usage is TRBV6-5 and J usage is TRBJ2-7; D perhaps matches TRBD1 (5 bases). With 5 bases removed from V and 2 bases from J, the gap between germline ends came to 13 bases. Germline values: CDR1 MNHEY, CDR2 SVGAGI. The CDR3 runs 14 residues. The CDR3 region has the DNA TGTGCCAGCAGTCGTTCGGAAGGGGCCTACGAGCAGTACTTC. This gives the protein CASSRSEGAYEQYF.

CDR3: CASRQGAYSPLHF. In DNA form, the CDR3 reads TGTGCCAGCAGACAGGGGGCCTATTCACCCCTCCACTTT. The gene calls are TRBV6-5 and TRBJ1-6; 9 bases agree with TRBD1. This CDR3 is built from 13 residues. CDR1 is MNHEY, CDR2 SVGAGI, per germline. The V segment lost 6 bases and the J segment 8 bases; nucleotides outside the gene matches: 2.

This chain connects TRBV5-1 to TRBJ2-1; maybe TRBD2 (6 bases). Germline V gene data show CDR1 as SGHRS and CDR2 as YFSETQ. With 3 bases removed from V and 7 bases from J, the gap between germline ends came to 14 bases. This CDR3 has 14 amino acids. For the CDR3, the DNA is TGCGCCAGCAGCTCCTCGGTAGGGAGGAATGAGCAGTTCTTC. Amino acid sequence: CASSSSVGRNEQFF.

The genes are TRBV6-1 and TRBJ2-2; D is unclear. This CDR3 region has 15 residues. Trimming took 2 bases from V and 2 from J, leaving 9 bases between them. In germline, CDR1 is MNHNS, CDR2 SASEGT. CDR3 sequence reads: CASSERVDNTGELFF. For the CDR3, the DNA is TGTGCCAGCAGTGAACGGGTGGATAACACCGGGGAGCTGTTTTTT.

This sequence joins TRBV27 and TRBJ1-2; TRBD1 aligns across 8 bases. Unmatched junction bases numbered 11, after V lost 0 bases and J lost 14 bases. Germline V gene sequence: CDR1 MNHEY, CDR2 SMNVEV (reference sequence). This CDR3 comprises 14 residues. The DNA of the CDR3 is TGTGCCAGCAGTTTATCGAGCCAGGGGGCCCCCTATACCTTC. It is translated as CASSLSSQGAPYTF.

The V call is TRBV7-2, the J call TRBJ1-2; 7 nucleotides match TRBD1. Per germline, CDR1 SGHTA and CDR2 FQGNSA. V trimming: 1 base; J trimming: 2 bases; junction bases outside the gene matches: 7. The CDR3 totals 16 residues. This CDR3 reads CASSLVYDRANYGYTF. The CDR3 bases are TGTGCCAGCAGCTTAGTCTACGACAGGGCGAACTATGGCTACACCTTC.

CDR3 nucleotides: TGTGCCAGCAGCTTAGAGACCTCGAGGGGCTACACCTTC. Encoded protein: CASSLETSRGYTF. This chain uses TRBV7-9 with TRBJ1-2, with D uncertain. V lost 1 base to trimming and J lost 8 bases, with 11 bases between them. This CDR3 spans 13 amino acids. CDR1 SEHNR and CDR2 FQNEAQ come from the germline V gene (reference sequence). Full variable domain (missing parts from reference TRBV7-9 and TRBJ1-2): DTGVSQNPRHKITKRGQNVTFRCDPISEHNRLYWYRQTLGQGPEFLTYFQNEAQLEKSRLLSDRFSAERPKGSFSTLEIQRTEQGDSAMYLCASSLETSRGYTFGSGTRLTVV.

The chain recombines TRBV2 with TRBJ2-3; TRBD2 is a possible D gene (6 bases). Germline V gene data show CDR1 as SNHLY and CDR2 as FYNNEI. The CDR3 is made up of 16 amino acids. Trimming shortened V by 5 bases and J by 6 bases, and 21 bases separated the two germline ends. In DNA, the CDR3 is TGTGCCAGCAGTCCACTTCTAGGCTGGGGGGTTGATACGCAGTATTTT. Its protein product is CASSPLLGWGVDTQYF.

This clone was detected once. This chain links TRBV7-3 with TRBJ1-2, with D maybe TRBD1 (6 bases). CDR3 size: 13 residues. Germline V gene data show CDR1 as SGHTA and CDR2 as FQGTGA. Deletions cut 2 bases from V and 8 bases from J, with 12 bases between. The chain's CDR3 is CASSLLGHQGYTF. CDR3 coding DNA: TGTGCCAGCAGCTTATTGGGACATCAGGGCTACACCTTC.

This chain uses TRBV5-1 with TRBJ1-1; D gene unclear. The length of the CDR3 is 13 residues. V lost 4 bases to trimming and J lost 5 bases, with 12 bases between them. CDR1 and CDR2 (germline): SGHRS, YFSETQ. Here the CDR3 DNA reads TGCGCCAGCAGCGAGACTGGAGATACTGAAGCTTTCTTT. Its translation: CASSETGDTEAFF.

This chain uses TRBV28 with TRBJ2-2; no firm D call. Between the trimmed V and J ends, which lost 5 bases and 7 bases, there was a span of 5 bases. Germline-derived CDR1 and CDR2 are MDHEN and SYDVKM. This CDR3 region has 11 residues. The chain's CDR3 is CASSQFGELFF. DNA of the CDR3: TGTGCCAGCAGTCAGTTCGGGGAGCTGTTTTTT.

The chain carries TRBV19 and TRBJ1-6, with D perhaps TRBD1 (6 bases). V dropped 5 bases and J dropped 7 bases, with 12 bases sitting between them. This CDR3 is built from 14 residues. Germline CDR1 LNHDA, CDR2 SQIVND (reference sequence). The DNA of the CDR3 is TGTGCCAGTAGTGTCCGGACAGTAAATTCACCCCTCCACTTT. Translating it yields CASSVRTVNSPLHF.

J is TRBJ1-6 and V is TRBV5-1, with unresolved D. Trimming cost V 1 base and J 0 bases, with 8 bases left between them. CDR1 and CDR2 (germline): SGHRS, YFSETQ. This CDR3 is 16 amino acids long. The CDR3: CASSLRGLSYNSPLHF. The DNA for the CDR3 is TGCGCCAGCAGCTTGCGTGGGCTCTCCTATAATTCACCCCTCCACTTT.

A few counts support this clone. V and J are TRBV6-2 or TRBV6-3 and TRBJ1-2; TRBD1 aligns across 10 bases. CDR1 and CDR2 from the germline V gene are MNHEY and SVGEGT. This CDR3 is 12 amino acids long. After removal of 5 bases from V and 8 bases from J, the junction contained 2 bases not matched to a gene. CDR3 loop: CASSRQGAGYTF. The CDR3 nucleotides read TGTGCCAGCAGTCGACAGGGGGCAGGCTACACCTTC.

The V call is TRBV7-3, the J call TRBJ1-1, with 9 bases lining up with TRBD1. CDR3 size: 15 residues. V dropped 4 bases and J dropped 5; count of bases not matched to a gene: 8. Germline CDR1 SGHTA, CDR2 FQGTGA. CDR3 sequence (DNA): TGTGCCAGCAGCTCAAGGACAGGGGAGGGTACTGAAGCTTTCTTT. Amino acid sequence: CASSSRTGEGTEAFF.

This clone has just one count. The genes are TRBV7-8 and TRBJ1-2; TRBD1 matches at 9 bases. Trimming at V came to 5 bases and at J to 8 bases, leaving 12 bases not matched to a gene. The CDR3 extends over 15 amino acids. Germline CDR1 SGHVS, CDR2 FQNEAQ. The CDR3: CASSGNPQGAGGYTF. The DNA for the CDR3 is TGTGCCAGCAGCGGTAACCCACAGGGGGCCGGAGGCTACACCTTC.

This chain uses TRBV5-5 with TRBJ1-4; D not certain. The germline CDR1 and CDR2 sequences are SGHKS and YYEKEE (reference sequence). Trimming cost V 4 bases and J 8 bases, with 15 bases left between them. The CDR3 length is 14 residues. The CDR3 loop reads CASSRTPMGEKLFF. The CDR3 bases are TGTGCCAGCAGCCGGACTCCAATGGGGGAAAAACTGTTTTTT.

The V gene is TRBV4-1, the J gene TRBJ2-3; D possibly corresponds to TRBD2 (6 bases). Germline V CDR1 and CDR2: MGHRA, YSYEKL. The CDR3 covers 17 residues. The ends were cut back, 5 bases at V and 0 bases at J, with 18 bases in the middle. CDR3: CASSSKGSGESTDTQYF. CDR3 sequence (DNA): TGCGCCAGCAGCTCTAAAGGATCGGGAGAGAGCACAGATACGCAGTATTTT.

The chain recombines TRBV5-1 with TRBJ2-7; D not certain. Germline V gene data show CDR1 as SGHRS and CDR2 as YFSETQ. Trimming left V 1 base short and J 3 bases short, with 11 bases between. This CDR3 is built from 14 residues. The CDR3: CASSLSGRNYEQYF. DNA for the CDR3: TGCGCCAGCAGCTTGAGTGGCAGGAACTACGAGCAGTACTTC.

V usage is TRBV4-3 and J usage is TRBJ1-2, with TRBD1 matching over 10 bases. Germline CDR1 LGHNA, CDR2 YSLEER. The CDR3 is 17 amino acids. V shed 1 base, J shed 0 bases, and the junction held 5 bases outside the gene matches. CDR3 amino acids: CASSQGDRGSPNYGYTF. The DNA for the CDR3 is TGCGCCAGCAGCCAAGGGGACAGGGGCTCTCCTAACTATGGCTACACCTTC.

The chain combines TRBV5-6 with TRBJ1-2; no definite D call. V was trimmed by 0 bases and J by 5 bases, leaving 11 bases between them. This CDR3 is built from 14 residues. The V gene's germline CDR1 is SGHDT and CDR2 YYEEEE. The DNA of the CDR3 is TGTGCCAGCAGCTTGGCCCATCGGAGTTATGGCTACACCTTC. Translated: CASSLAHRSYGYTF.